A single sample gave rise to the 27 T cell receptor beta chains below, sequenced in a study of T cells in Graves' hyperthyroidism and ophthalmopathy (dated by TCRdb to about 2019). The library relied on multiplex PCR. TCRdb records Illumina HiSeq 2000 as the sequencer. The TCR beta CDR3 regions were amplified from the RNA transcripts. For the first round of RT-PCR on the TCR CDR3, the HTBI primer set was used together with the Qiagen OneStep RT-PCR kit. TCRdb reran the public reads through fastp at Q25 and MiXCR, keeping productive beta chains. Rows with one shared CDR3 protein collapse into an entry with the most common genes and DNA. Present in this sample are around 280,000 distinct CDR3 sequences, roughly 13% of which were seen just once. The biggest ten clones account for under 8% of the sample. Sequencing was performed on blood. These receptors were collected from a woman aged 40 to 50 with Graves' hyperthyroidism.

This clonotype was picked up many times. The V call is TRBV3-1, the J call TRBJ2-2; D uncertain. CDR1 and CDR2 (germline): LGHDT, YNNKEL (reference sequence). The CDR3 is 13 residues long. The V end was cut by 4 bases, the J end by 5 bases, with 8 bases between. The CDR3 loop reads CASSPTRTGELFF. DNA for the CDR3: TGTGCCAGCAGCCCGACGCGAACCGGGGAGCTGTTTTTT.

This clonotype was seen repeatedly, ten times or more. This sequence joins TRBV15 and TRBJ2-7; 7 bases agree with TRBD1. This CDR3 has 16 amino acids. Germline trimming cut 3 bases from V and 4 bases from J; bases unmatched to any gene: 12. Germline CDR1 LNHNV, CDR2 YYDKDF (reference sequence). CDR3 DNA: TGTGCCACCAGCAGTTCTCCGGGACAGAGATTATACGAGCAGTACTTC. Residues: CATSSSPGQRLYEQYF.

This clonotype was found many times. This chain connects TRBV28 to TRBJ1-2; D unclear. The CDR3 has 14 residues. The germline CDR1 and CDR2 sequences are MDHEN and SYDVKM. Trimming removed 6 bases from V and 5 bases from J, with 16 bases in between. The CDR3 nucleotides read TGTGCCAGCAGGCCCATGGGCCCCGTTTATGGCTACACCTTC. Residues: CASRPMGPVYGYTF.

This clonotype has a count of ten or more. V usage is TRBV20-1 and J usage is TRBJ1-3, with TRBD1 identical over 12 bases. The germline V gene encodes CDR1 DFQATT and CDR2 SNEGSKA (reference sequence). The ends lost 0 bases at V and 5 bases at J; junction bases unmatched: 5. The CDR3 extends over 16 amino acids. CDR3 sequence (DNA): TGCAGTGCTAGAGAAAGGGACAGGGGGCAAAGAAACACCATATATTTT. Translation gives CSARERDRGQRNTIYF.

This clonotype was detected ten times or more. This CDR3 reads CASSITSGSLDTQYF. DNA of the CDR3: TGCGCCAGCAGTATAACTAGCGGGAGTCTAGATACGCAGTATTTT. The chain carries TRBV5-1 and TRBJ2-3, with 11 bases aligning to TRBD2. The germline V gene has CDR1 SGHRS and CDR2 YFSETQ. The CDR3 sequence is 15 residues long. V lost 5 bases to trimming and J lost 5 bases; unmatched junction nucleotides: 7.

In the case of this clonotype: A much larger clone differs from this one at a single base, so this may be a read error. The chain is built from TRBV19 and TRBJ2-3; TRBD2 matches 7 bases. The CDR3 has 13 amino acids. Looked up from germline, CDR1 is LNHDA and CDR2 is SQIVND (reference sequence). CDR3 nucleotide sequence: TGTACCAGTGAAGCGGGAACGGCAGATACGCAGTATTTT. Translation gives CTSEAGTADTQYF.

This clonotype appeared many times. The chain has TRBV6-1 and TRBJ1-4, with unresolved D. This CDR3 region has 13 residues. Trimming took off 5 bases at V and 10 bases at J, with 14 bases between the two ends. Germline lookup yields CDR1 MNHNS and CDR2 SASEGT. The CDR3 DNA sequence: TGTGCCAGCAGTTATGAGCGCCGAGGAAAACTGTTTTTT. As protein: CASSYERRGKLFF.

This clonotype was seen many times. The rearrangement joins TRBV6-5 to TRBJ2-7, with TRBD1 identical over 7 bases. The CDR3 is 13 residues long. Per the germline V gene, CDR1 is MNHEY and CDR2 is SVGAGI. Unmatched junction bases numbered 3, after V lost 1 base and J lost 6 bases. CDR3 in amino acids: CASSYFSGGEQYF. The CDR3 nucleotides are TGTGCCAGCAGTTACTTTTCAGGGGGCGAGCAGTACTTC.

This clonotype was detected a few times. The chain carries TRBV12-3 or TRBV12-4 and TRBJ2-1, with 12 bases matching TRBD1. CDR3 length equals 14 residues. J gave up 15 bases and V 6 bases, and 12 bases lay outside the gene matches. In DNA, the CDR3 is TGTGCCAGCAGGGGACAGGGGGCTCTTAGTAATCGGTTCTTC. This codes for CASRGQGALSNRFF.

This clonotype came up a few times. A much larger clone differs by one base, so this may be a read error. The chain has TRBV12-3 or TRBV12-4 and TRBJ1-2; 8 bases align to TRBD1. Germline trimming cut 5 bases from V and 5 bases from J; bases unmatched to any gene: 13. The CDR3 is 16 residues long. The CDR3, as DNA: TGTGCCAGCAGTCGAACCCCAGGGGGCGCGGGGTATGGCTACACCTTC. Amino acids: CASSRTPGGAGYGYTF.

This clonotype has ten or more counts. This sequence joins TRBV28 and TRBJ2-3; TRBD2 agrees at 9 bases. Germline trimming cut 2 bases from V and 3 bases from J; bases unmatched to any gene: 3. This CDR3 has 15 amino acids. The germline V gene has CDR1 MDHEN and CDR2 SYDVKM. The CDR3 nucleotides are TGTGCCAGCAGTTTAGCGGGAGGGGAAACAGATACGCAGTATTTT. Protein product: CASSLAGGETDTQYF.

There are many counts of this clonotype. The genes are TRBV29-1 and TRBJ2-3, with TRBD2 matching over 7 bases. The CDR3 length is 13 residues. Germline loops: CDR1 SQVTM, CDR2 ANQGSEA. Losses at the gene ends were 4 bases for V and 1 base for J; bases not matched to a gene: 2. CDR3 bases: TGCAGCGTTGGACTAGCACGCACAGATACGCAGTATTTT. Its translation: CSVGLARTDTQYF.

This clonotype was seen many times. The CDR3 nucleotides are TGTGCCAGCAGCTTTCGGGGAAACCAAGAGACCCAGTACTTC. This encodes CASSFRGNQETQYF. The chain joins TRBV13 to TRBJ2-5; D is possibly TRBD2 (5 bases). Per the germline V gene, CDR1 is PRHDT and CDR2 is FYEKMQ (reference sequence). With 3 bases removed from V and 0 bases from J, the gap between germline ends came to 8 bases. The CDR3 contains 14 residues.

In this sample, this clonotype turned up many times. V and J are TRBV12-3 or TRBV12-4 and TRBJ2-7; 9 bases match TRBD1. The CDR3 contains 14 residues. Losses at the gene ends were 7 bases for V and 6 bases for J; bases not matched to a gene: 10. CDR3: CASTTGTGPLEQYF. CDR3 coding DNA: TGTGCCAGCACCACCGGGACAGGGCCCCTCGAGCAGTACTTC.

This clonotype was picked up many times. Here the CDR3 reads CASSFGSTGRNTEAFF. CDR3 bases: TGCGCCAGCAGCTTCGGTTCGACAGGGAGGAACACTGAAGCTTTCTTT. This chain links TRBV5-1 with TRBJ1-1, with TRBD1 matching 7 bases. Germline loops: CDR1 SGHRS, CDR2 YFSETQ. Trimming at V came to 2 bases and at J to 1 base, leaving 8 bases not matched to a gene. This CDR3 comprises 16 residues.

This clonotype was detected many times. CDR3 sequence reads: CASSELRSGTGELFF. The DNA of the CDR3 is TGTGCCAGCAGCGAGTTGCGGTCGGGCACCGGGGAGCTGTTTTTT. The chain links TRBV2 to TRBJ2-2; D gene unclear. Deletions cut 6 bases from V and 4 bases from J, with 15 bases between. The germline gives CDR1 SNHLY, CDR2 FYNNEI. The CDR3 runs 15 residues. Supplemented by reference TRBV2 and TRBJ2-2, the full variable domain reads EPEVTQTPSHQVTQMGQEVILRCVPISNHLYFYWYRQILGQKVEFLVSFYNNEISEKSEIFDDQFSVERPDGSNFTLKIRSTKLEDSAMYFCASSELRSGTGELFFGEGSRLTVL.

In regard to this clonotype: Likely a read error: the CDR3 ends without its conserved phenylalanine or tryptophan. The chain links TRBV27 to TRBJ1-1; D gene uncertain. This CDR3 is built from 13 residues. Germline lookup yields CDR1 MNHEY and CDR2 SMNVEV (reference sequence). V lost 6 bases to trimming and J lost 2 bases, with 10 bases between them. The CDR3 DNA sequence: TGTGCCAGCAGCCTGACACCTAACACTGAAGCTTTCCTT. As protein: CASSLTPNTEAFL.

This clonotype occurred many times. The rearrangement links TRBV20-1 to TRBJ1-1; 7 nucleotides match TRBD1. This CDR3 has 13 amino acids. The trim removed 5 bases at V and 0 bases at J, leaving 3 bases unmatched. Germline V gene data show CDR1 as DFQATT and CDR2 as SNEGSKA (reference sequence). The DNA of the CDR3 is TGCAGTGCTGGGACAGCTATGAACACTGAAGCTTTCTTT. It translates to CSAGTAMNTEAFF.

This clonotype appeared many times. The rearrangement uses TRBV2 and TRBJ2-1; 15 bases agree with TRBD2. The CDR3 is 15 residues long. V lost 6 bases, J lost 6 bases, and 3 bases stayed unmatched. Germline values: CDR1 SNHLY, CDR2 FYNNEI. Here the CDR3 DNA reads TGTGCCAGCAGGCCGGGACTAGCGGGAGGCAATGAGCAGTTCTTC. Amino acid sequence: CASRPGLAGGNEQFF.

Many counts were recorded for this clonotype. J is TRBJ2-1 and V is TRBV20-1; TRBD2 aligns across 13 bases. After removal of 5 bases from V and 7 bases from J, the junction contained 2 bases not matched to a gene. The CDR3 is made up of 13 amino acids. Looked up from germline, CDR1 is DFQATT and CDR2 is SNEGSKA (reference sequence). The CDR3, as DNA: TGCAGTGCTGGACTAGCGGGAGTGAATGAGCAGTTCTTC. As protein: CSAGLAGVNEQFF.

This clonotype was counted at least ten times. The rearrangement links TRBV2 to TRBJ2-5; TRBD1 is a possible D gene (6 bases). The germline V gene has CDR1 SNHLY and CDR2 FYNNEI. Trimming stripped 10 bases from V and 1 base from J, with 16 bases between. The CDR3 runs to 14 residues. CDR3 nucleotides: TGTGCCATCAGGAGGACAGTCGTCCAAGAGACCCAGTACTTC. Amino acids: CAIRRTVVQETQYF.

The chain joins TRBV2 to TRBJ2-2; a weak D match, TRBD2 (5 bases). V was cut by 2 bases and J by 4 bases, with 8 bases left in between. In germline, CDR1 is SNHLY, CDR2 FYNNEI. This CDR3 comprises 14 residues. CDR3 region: CASSELASTGELFF. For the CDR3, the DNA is TGTGCCAGCAGTGAACTAGCTTCCACCGGGGAGCTGTTTTTT.

The CDR3 is CASSYLGGSYEQYF. The CDR3 DNA reads as TGTGCCAGCAGTTATCTAGGAGGGTCCTACGAGCAGTACTTC. The V and J genes are TRBV6-2 or TRBV6-3 and TRBJ2-7; D is perhaps TRBD2 (6 bases). CDR1 and CDR2 (germline): MNHEY, SVGEGT. The CDR3 is 14 residues long. Trimming took 3 bases from V and 1 from J, leaving 10 bases between them.

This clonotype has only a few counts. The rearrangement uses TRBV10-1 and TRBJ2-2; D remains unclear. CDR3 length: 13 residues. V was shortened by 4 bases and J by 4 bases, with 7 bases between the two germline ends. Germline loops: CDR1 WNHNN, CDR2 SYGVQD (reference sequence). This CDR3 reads CASSAYFTGELFF. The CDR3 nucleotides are TGCGCCAGCAGTGCATACTTCACCGGGGAGCTGTTTTTT.

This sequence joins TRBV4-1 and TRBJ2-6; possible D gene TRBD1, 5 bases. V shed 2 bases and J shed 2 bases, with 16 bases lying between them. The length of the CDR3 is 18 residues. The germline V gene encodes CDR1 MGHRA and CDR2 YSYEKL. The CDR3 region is CASSQLGLQGPGANVLTF. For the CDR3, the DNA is TGCGCCAGCAGCCAACTGGGATTGCAGGGTCCTGGGGCCAACGTCCTGACTTTC.

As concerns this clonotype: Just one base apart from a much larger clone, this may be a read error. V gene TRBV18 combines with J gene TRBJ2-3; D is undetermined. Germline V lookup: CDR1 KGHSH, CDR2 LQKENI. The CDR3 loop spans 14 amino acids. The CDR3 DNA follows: TGTGCCACCTCACCACCTTCCCGGACAGATACGCAGTATTTT. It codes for CATSPPSRTDTQYF.

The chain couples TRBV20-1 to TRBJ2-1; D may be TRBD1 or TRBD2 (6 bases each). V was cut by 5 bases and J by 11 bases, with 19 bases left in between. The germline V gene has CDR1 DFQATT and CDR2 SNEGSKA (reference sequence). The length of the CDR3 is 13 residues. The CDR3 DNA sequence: TGCAGTGCTGGGAGACTAGACAGGAATAAGCAGTTCTTC. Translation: CSAGRLDRNKQFF.